This T cell receptor (beta chain) derives from a study of cytomegalovirus exposure and HLA in healthy donors. Study results and limitations: Later examination showed HLA-associated TCR beta chains had greater clonal expansion than equally common others.

For this clone: What it recognizes is unknown.

V lost 5 bases to trimming and J lost 5 bases, with 12 bases between them. CDR3 length equals 13 residues. Germline V CDR1 and CDR2: MGHRA, YSYEKL. Use of 60 Vbeta and 13 Jbeta primers characterized the PCR. Libraries were prepared by immunoSEQ multiplex PCR; TCRdb keeps only in-frame clonotypes and omits some of them. The table lists about 130,000 clones, about four fifths of them singletons, with about 5.3% in the top ten. The receptor comes from a young man in good health and CMV-seronegative. Source material: PBMCs. The V call is TRBV4-1, the J call TRBJ2-5; no reliable D call. CDR3 residues: CASSTEYSETQYF. CDR3 in DNA: TGCGCCAGCAGCACGGAGTATTCGGAGACCCAGTACTTC.